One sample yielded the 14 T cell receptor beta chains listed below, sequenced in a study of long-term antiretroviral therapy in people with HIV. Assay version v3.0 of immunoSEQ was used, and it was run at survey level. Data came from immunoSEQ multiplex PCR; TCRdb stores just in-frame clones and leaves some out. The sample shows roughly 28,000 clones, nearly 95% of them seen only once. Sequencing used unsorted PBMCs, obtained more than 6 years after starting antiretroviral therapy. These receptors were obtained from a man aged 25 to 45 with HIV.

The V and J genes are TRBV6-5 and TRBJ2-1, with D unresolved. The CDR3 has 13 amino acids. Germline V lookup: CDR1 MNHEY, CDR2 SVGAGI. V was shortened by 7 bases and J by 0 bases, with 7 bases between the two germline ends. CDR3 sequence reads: CASTESSYNEQFF. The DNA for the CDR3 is TGTGCCAGCACGGAGAGCTCCTACAATGAGCAGTTCTTC.

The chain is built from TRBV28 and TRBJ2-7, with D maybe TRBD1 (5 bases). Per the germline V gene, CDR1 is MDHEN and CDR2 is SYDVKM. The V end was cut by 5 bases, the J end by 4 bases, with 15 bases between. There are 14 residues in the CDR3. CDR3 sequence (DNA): TGTGCCAGCAGTAGTATGCAGGGTAGATACGAGCAGTACTTC. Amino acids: CASSSMQGRYEQYF.

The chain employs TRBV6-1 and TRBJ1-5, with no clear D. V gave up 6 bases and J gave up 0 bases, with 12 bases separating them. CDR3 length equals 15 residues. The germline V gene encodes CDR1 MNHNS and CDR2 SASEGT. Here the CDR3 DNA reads TGTGCCAGCAGGACGGACGGGTATAGCAATCAGCCCCAGCATTTT. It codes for CASRTDGYSNQPQHF.

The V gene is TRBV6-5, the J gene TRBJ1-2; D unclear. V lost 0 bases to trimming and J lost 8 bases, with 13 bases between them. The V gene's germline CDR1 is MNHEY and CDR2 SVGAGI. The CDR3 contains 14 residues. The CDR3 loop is CASSYSGSFGGYTF. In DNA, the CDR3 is TGTGCCAGCAGTTACTCGGGAAGCTTTGGGGGCTACACCTTC.

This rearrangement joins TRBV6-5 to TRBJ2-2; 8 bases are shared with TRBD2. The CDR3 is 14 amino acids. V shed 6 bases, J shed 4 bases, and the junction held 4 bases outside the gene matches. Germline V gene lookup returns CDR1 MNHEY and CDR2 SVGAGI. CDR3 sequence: CASRAGDRTGELFF. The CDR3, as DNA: TGTGCCAGCAGAGCGGGGGACCGCACCGGGGAGCTGTTTTTT.

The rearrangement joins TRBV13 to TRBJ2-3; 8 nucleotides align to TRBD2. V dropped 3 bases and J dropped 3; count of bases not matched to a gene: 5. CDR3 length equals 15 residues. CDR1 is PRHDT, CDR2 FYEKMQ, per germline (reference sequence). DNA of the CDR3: TGTGCCAGCAGCTTCCGGACTAGCCTGACAGATACGCAGTATTTT. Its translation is CASSFRTSLTDTQYF.

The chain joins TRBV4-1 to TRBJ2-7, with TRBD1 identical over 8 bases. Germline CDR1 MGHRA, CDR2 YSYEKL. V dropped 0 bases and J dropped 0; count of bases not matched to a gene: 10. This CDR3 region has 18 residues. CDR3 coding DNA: TGCGCCAGCAGCCAAGAAAGGCAGGGGGCCCCCAGCTCCTACGAGCAGTACTTC. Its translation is CASSQERQGAPSSYEQYF.

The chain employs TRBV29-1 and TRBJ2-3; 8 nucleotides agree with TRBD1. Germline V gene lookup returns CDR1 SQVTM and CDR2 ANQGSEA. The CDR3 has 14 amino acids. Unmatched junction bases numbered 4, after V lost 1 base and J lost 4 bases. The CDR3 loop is CSVEVQGGSDTQYF. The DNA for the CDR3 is TGCAGCGTTGAAGTACAGGGGGGTTCAGATACGCAGTATTTT.

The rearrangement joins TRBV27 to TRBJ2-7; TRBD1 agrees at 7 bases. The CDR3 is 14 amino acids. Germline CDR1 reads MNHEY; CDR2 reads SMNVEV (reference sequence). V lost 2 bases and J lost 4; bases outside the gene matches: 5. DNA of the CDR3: TGTGCCAGCAGTTTAAGACAGGGTCTGTACGAGCAGTACTTC. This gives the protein CASSLRQGLYEQYF.

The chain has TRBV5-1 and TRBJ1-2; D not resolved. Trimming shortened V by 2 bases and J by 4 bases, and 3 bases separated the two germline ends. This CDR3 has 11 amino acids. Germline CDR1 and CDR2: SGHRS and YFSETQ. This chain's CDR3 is CASSFGYGYTF. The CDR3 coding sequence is TGCGCCAGCAGCTTCGGCTATGGCTACACCTTC.

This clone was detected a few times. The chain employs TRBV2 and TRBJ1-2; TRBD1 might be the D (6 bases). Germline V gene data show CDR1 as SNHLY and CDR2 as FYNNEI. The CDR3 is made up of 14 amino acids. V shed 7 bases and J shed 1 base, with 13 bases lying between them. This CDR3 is CASKGDRLNYGYTF. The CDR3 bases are TGTGCCAGCAAGGGAGACAGGCTTAACTATGGCTACACCTTC.

CDR3: CASSSYLGDTEAFF. The CDR3 bases are TGTGCCAGCAGCTCCTATCTGGGGGACACTGAAGCTTTCTTT. The chain has TRBV7-9 and TRBJ1-1; tentatively, D is TRBD1 (5 bases). This CDR3 has 14 amino acids. Per germline, CDR1 SEHNR and CDR2 FQNEAQ (reference sequence). Trimming removed 4 bases at V and 3 bases at J, with 12 bases between.

CDR3 in DNA: TGTGCCAGCCGTTGGGGAAACTCTGGAAACACCATATATTTT. Translation: CASRWGNSGNTIYF. The J gene is TRBJ1-3, the V gene TRBV11-2; D gene unclear. Trimming shortened V by 8 bases and J by 0 bases, and 11 bases separated the two germline ends. This CDR3 is 14 amino acids long. Germline V CDR1 and CDR2: SGHAT, FQNNGV. Full variable domain (missing parts from reference TRBV11-2 and TRBJ1-3): EAGVAQSPRYKIIEKRQSVAFWCNPISGHATLYWYQQILGQGPKLLIQFQNNGVVDDSQLPKDRFSAERLKGVDSTLKIQPAKLEDSAVYLCASRWGNSGNTIYFGEGSWLTVV.

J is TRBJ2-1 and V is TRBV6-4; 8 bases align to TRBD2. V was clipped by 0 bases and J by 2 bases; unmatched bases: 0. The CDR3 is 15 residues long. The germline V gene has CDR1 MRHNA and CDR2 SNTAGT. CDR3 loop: CASSDSSGTYNEQFF. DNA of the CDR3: TGTGCCAGCAGTGACTCTAGCGGGACCTACAATGAGCAGTTCTTC.